This is a list of T cell receptor beta chains from one sample in a study of blood T cell repertoires in COVID-19. TCRdb keeps only in-frame clones here, not all; method: immunoSEQ multiplex PCR. The repertoire holds fewer than 200,000 clones, around 85% seen once, with approximately 1.1% in the top ten. The specimen was peripheral blood. The receptors here all came from a man between 60 and 70 years old who had recovered from COVID-19. CDR3s include the opening cysteine and the closing phenylalanine or tryptophan. The D gene is left open where the match is weak. The size of a clone is reported for some rows only, either as once, few or many, or as a class for expanded clones.

CDR3nt | CDR3aa | d_gene | j_gene | v_gene | abundance
TGTGCCAGCAGCCGCCCGGGACAGGGCTCCACAGATACGCAGTATTTT | CASSRPGQGSTDTQYF | TRBD1 | TRBJ2-3 | TRBV5-4 | -
TGTGCCAGCAGCCTCATGGGGCGAAGAACCGTAGCCAAAAACATTCAGTACTTC | CASSLMGRRTVAKNIQYF | - | TRBJ2-4 | TRBV14 | -
TGTGCCAGCAGCCACCCCCCGTACAGGGCAGGGGATGCTTTCTTT | CASSHPPYRAGDAFF | - | TRBJ1-1 | TRBV6-5 | -
TGTGCCAGCTCACCAGATACCGGGGTACTCTATGGCTACACCTTC | CASSPDTGVLYGYTF | - | TRBJ1-2 | TRBV18 | few
TGTGCCACCAGCAGAGATTTATTTGGAGCCTCTGGGGCCAACGTCCTGACTTTC | CATSRDLFGASGANVLTF | - | TRBJ2-6 | TRBV15 | -
TGCGCCAGCGGCCCAGGGGGCTGGACTGAAGCTTTCTTT | CASGPGGWTEAFF | TRBD1 | TRBJ1-1 | TRBV5-1 | -
TGTGCCAGCAGCTTGGACAGGGGGGGCCCGAGTGAAAAACTGTTTTTT | CASSLDRGGPSEKLFF | TRBD1 | TRBJ1-4 | TRBV5-4 | -
TGTGCCAGCAGTGTCCAGCGGGGGGCTCAAAGCGTCACAGATACGCAGTATTTT | CASSVQRGAQSVTDTQYF | TRBD2 | TRBJ2-3 | TRBV6-2/TRBV6-3 | once
TGCGCCACCCTCTTACTAGCGGGGGCCTACGAGCAGTACTTC | CATLLLAGAYEQYF | TRBD2 | TRBJ2-7 | TRBV10-1 | -
TGTGCCAGCAGCTTTACGGACAGTTCACCCCTCCACTTT | CASSFTDSSPLHF | - | TRBJ1-6 | TRBV11-2 | -
TGTGCCAGCAGTTACCAGAACAATCAGCCCCAGCATTTT | CASSYQNNQPQHF | - | TRBJ1-5 | TRBV6-6 | -
TGTGCCAGCACTTCAGGGACAGTAGAAGCTTTCTTT | CASTSGTVEAFF | TRBD1 | TRBJ1-1 | TRBV12-3/TRBV12-4 | -
TGTGCCAGCTCACCACGAAGCCTAGCGGGGGCCGAGACCCAGTACTTC | CASSPRSLAGAETQYF | TRBD2 | TRBJ2-5 | TRBV18 | -
TGTGCCATCAGCCCCGGGACAGGTAGAACCGGGGAGCTGTTTTTT | CAISPGTGRTGELFF | TRBD1 | TRBJ2-2 | TRBV10-3 | -
TGTGCCAGCAGTTCTCAGGGGAGTGGCTACACCTTC | CASSSQGSGYTF | - | TRBJ1-2 | TRBV6-1 | few
TGTGCCACCGGAGGGACGGACAGGGACACTGAAGCTTTCTTT | CATGGTDRDTEAFF | TRBD1 | TRBJ1-1 | TRBV6-5 | -
TGTGCCTGGACGGGAGCGGTCCGGTATAATTCACCCCTCCACTTT | CAWTGAVRYNSPLHF | - | TRBJ1-6 | TRBV30 | -
TGTGCCAGCAGCTTACAGAAGAACACTGAAGCTTTCTTT | CASSLQKNTEAFF | - | TRBJ1-1 | TRBV27 | -
TGTGCCAGCAGCCATGCCCCCGGGACAGGGATGGGCTACACCTTC | CASSHAPGTGMGYTF | TRBD1 | TRBJ1-2 | TRBV3-1/TRBV3-2 | -
TGTGCTAGTGGTTTGGGAGCGGGCCCAGATACGCAGTATTTT | CASGLGAGPDTQYF | - | TRBJ2-3 | TRBV12-5 | -
TGTGCCATCAGACTAGCGGGGGGGCCGACAGATACGCAGTATTTT | CAIRLAGGPTDTQYF | TRBD2 | TRBJ2-3 | TRBV10-3 | -